This passage covers 24 T cell receptor beta chains from one sample sequenced in a study of CD8 T cells in ankylosing spondylitis. Antigens for these TCRs are unknown. A single record per CDR3 protein comes from TCRdb applying MiXCR to the 5' RACE reads. The sample carries about 420,000 distinct CDR3 sequences, about 20% recorded once. Findings of the study overall: Typical of ankylosing spondylitis blood, it appeared, was a TCR beta motif of 7 or 8 highly homologous variants.

Material: blood, either unsorted or a sorted T cell fraction (not recorded which). The source is a male donor with ankylosing spondylitis.

In regard to this clonotype: Since no conserved phenylalanine or tryptophan closes the CDR3, a read error is the likely cause. The rearrangement joins TRBV6-5 to TRBJ2-5; perhaps TRBD2 as D (7 bases). V lost 2 bases, J lost 5 bases, and 15 bases lay in between. This CDR3 spans 15 amino acids. Per germline, CDR1 MNHEY and CDR2 SVGAGI. CDR3 protein: CASSYVGGDVETQYL. As DNA, the CDR3 is TGTGCCAGCAGTTACGTAGGGGGGGATGTGGAGACCCAGTACCTC.

The chain links TRBV7-2 to TRBJ1-1, with TRBD1 matching over 7 bases. CDR1 and CDR2 from the germline V gene are SGHTA and FQGNSA. Germline trimming cut 5 bases from V and 6 bases from J; bases unmatched to any gene: 12. CDR3 length: 15 amino acids. Here the CDR3 DNA reads TGTGCCAGCAGCGACGTGGGGGGTCAGGGGGCTGAAGCTTTCTTT. This sequence encodes CASSDVGGQGAEAFF.

This clonotype was detected ten times or more. CDR3 nucleotide sequence: TGTGCCAGCCAGGGATCGGGGCGGGATACGCAGTATTTT. This gives the protein CASQGSGRDTQYF. The V gene is TRBV6-1, the J gene TRBJ2-3; the D call may be TRBD1 or TRBD2 (5 bases each). The CDR3 totals 13 residues. V dropped 8 bases and J dropped 6 bases, with 15 bases sitting between them. Germline V gene lookup returns CDR1 MNHNS and CDR2 SASEGT.

This chain uses TRBV28 with TRBJ2-7; D remains unclear. Germline CDR1 MDHEN, CDR2 SYDVKM. V lost 8 bases and J 5 bases, leaving 13 bases between the germline ends. The CDR3 is 12 amino acids. DNA for the CDR3: TGTGCCAGCTTCGTCAGAAGAGACGAGCAGTACTTC. Its protein product is CASFVRRDEQYF.

This clonotype is a singleton in its sample. The rearrangement joins TRBV24-1 to TRBJ2-4, with TRBD2 matching over 10 bases. Germline V gives CDR1 KGHDR, CDR2 SFDVKD. The CDR3 contains 15 residues. V shed 3 bases, J shed 8 bases, and the junction held 6 bases outside the gene matches. Here the CDR3 reads CATSDQREGRYIQYF. The CDR3 nucleotides are TGTGCCACCAGTGATCAGCGGGAGGGCCGGTACATTCAGTACTTC.

This clonotype has a handful of counts. The chain joins TRBV10-3 to TRBJ1-2; 7 bases align to TRBD1. V shed 0 bases, J shed 8 bases, and the junction held 6 bases outside the gene matches. There are 14 residues in the CDR3. Germline V gives CDR1 ENHRY, CDR2 SYGVKD. CDR3 nucleotide sequence: TGTGCCATCAGTGAGTCGAGACAGGGAGAGGGCTACACCTTC. Translated: CAISESRQGEGYTF.

This clonotype was observed many times. The rearrangement uses TRBV20-1 and TRBJ1-5; D unclear. The germline CDR1 and CDR2 sequences are DFQATT and SNEGSKA (reference sequence). The germline V and J ends were trimmed by 6 bases and 0 bases, with 9 bases remaining between them. The CDR3 extends over 13 amino acids. This chain's CDR3 is CSAFRDSNQPQHF. CDR3 sequence (DNA): TGCAGTGCCTTTAGAGATAGCAATCAGCCCCAGCATTTT.

The chain has TRBV7-9 and TRBJ1-1; possible D gene TRBD1, 5 bases. The CDR3 extends over 15 amino acids. With 5 bases removed from V and 2 bases from J, the gap between germline ends came to 15 bases. Germline CDR1 SEHNR, CDR2 FQNEAQ (reference sequence). The CDR3 sequence: CASSPWETVNTEAFF. The CDR3 DNA is TGTGCCAGCAGCCCATGGGAGACAGTTAACACTGAAGCTTTCTTT.

Comment on this clonotype: No DNA is shown, since the ends of the CDR3 on it are uncertain; the CDR3 is the one TCRdb lists. The V gene is TRBV12-3 or TRBV12-4, the J gene TRBJ2-2. The CDR3 has 12 amino acids, counting both end residues. CDR3: CASSFGAGELFF.

This clonotype appeared once. The chain employs TRBV19 and TRBJ2-7, with TRBD2 identical over 8 bases. Germline-derived CDR1 and CDR2 are LNHDA and SQIVND (reference sequence). CDR3 length: 14 residues. V shed 3 bases and J 5 bases; nucleotides not matched to a gene: 6. CDR3 sequence: CASSILAGNDEQYF. For the CDR3, the DNA is TGTGCCAGTAGTATTTTAGCGGGAAATGACGAGCAGTACTTC.

The chain links TRBV4-1 to TRBJ2-7, with D tentatively TRBD2 (5 bases). There are 16 residues in the CDR3. From germline, CDR1 is MGHRA and CDR2 YSYEKL. The V and J ends lost 1 base and 0 bases respectively, with 13 bases between them. CDR3 residues: CASSQAGGFYSYEQYF. CDR3 sequence (DNA): TGCGCCAGCAGCCAAGCGGGCGGGTTTTACTCCTACGAGCAGTACTTC.

The genes are TRBV7-8 and TRBJ2-4; no clear D. The CDR3 has 14 amino acids. Looked up from germline, CDR1 is SGHVS and CDR2 is FQNEAQ. Trimming removed 0 bases at V and 7 bases at J, with 10 bases between. The CDR3 is CASSLAGRYNIQYF. In DNA form, the CDR3 reads TGTGCCAGCAGCTTAGCGGGCAGATATAACATTCAGTACTTC.

The V gene is TRBV30, the J gene TRBJ1-1; D remains unclear. The germline gives CDR1 GTSNPN, CDR2 SVGIG (reference sequence). CDR3 length: 16 residues. Trimming pared 2 bases from V and 4 bases from J, leaving 20 bases between. CDR3 loop: CAWSKRRTSGLTEAFF. The DNA for the CDR3 is TGTGCCTGGAGTAAACGGAGGACGTCGGGCCTCACTGAAGCTTTCTTT. Together with reference TRBV30 and TRBJ1-1, the CDR3 gives the full variable domain: SQTIHQWPATLVQPVGSPLSLECTVEGTSNPNLYWYRQAAGRGLQLLFYSVGIGQISSEVPQNLSASRPQDRQFILSSKKLLLSDSGFYLCAWSKRRTSGLTEAFFGQGTRLTVV.

In its sample, this clonotype was seen a few times. As DNA, the CDR3 is TGTGCCAGCAGGTTTCCGTCGGGCTATGGCTACACCTTC. As protein: CASRFPSGYGYTF. The V call is TRBV7-2, the J call TRBJ1-2; D uncertain. V gave up 6 bases and J gave up 4 bases, with 12 bases separating them. The CDR3 extends over 13 amino acids. The V gene's germline CDR1 is SGHTA and CDR2 FQGNSA.

This clonotype came up a few times. The chain links TRBV29-1 to TRBJ2-5; weak D call: TRBD2 (6 bases). CDR1 and CDR2 from the germline V gene are SQVTM and ANQGSEA. V shed 7 bases and J shed 2 bases, with 14 bases lying between them. The CDR3 runs 13 residues. CDR3 coding DNA: TGCAGCGCCGAAGGGCGGGGACAAGAGACCCAGTACTTC. This sequence encodes CSAEGRGQETQYF.

This chain connects TRBV6-5 to TRBJ2-5, with 9 bases fitting TRBD1. Germline CDR1 is MNHEY and CDR2 is SVGAGI. The J segment lost 5 bases and the V segment lost 0 bases, leaving 4 bases of the junction unmatched. The CDR3 has 15 residues. The CDR3 here is CASSYSRDRVETQYF. CDR3 DNA: TGTGCCAGCAGTTACTCGAGGGACAGGGTGGAGACCCAGTACTTC.

This clonotype has more than one count but fewer than ten. The chain couples TRBV9 to TRBJ2-3; 8 bases are shared with TRBD2. With V trimmed by 4 bases and J by 1 base, 11 bases remained unmatched. The germline V gene has CDR1 SGDLS and CDR2 YYNGEE. The CDR3 spans 17 residues. CDR3 region: CASSQLGGGRRTDTQYF. The CDR3 region has the DNA TGTGCCAGCAGCCAATTGGGGGGCGGGAGGCGCACAGATACGCAGTATTTT.

V usage is TRBV7-9 and J usage is TRBJ2-1, with a possible D match to TRBD2 (6 bases). Trimming removed 6 bases from V and 5 bases from J, with 17 bases in between. The length of the CDR3 is 15 residues. The germline gives CDR1 SEHNR, CDR2 FQNEAQ (reference sequence). The CDR3, as DNA: TGTGCCAGCAGTTTTACGGCGGGACCTAACAATGAGCAGTTCTTC. It yields the protein CASSFTAGPNNEQFF.

This rearrangement joins TRBV12-3 or TRBV12-4 to TRBJ2-3; 9 bases align to TRBD2. Trimming at V came to 2 bases and at J to 2 bases, leaving 11 bases not matched to a gene. The CDR3 covers 18 residues. The CDR3 sequence: CASSLWVSGSVHTDTQYF. The CDR3 region has the DNA TGTGCCAGCAGTTTATGGGTTAGCGGGAGTGTGCACACAGATACGCAGTATTTT.

The V call is TRBV5-6, the J call TRBJ2-3, with 8 positions matching TRBD1. Trimming at V came to 4 bases and at J to 2 bases, leaving 9 bases not matched to a gene. The V gene's germline CDR1 is SGHDT and CDR2 YYEEEE. The CDR3 spans 16 residues. The CDR3 coding sequence is TGTGCCAGCAGCCGACAGGGGAATGAGGACACAGATACGCAGTATTTT. This translates into CASSRQGNEDTDTQYF.

The V call is TRBV28, the J call TRBJ2-7; 8 positions agree with TRBD1. The germline V gene encodes CDR1 MDHEN and CDR2 SYDVKM. V was clipped by 5 bases and J by 7 bases; unmatched bases: 7. The CDR3 sequence is 13 residues long. The chain's CDR3 is CASSRQGMWEQYF. For the CDR3, the DNA is TGTGCCAGCAGTCGACAGGGGATGTGGGAGCAGTACTTC.

This clonotype came up many times. The chain has TRBV29-1 and TRBJ2-7; 8 bases are shared with TRBD2. CDR3 length: 12 amino acids. CDR1 and CDR2 from the germline V gene are SQVTM and ANQGSEA. V trimming: 6 bases; J trimming: 0 bases; junction bases outside the gene matches: 1. CDR3 residues: CSVGTSSYEQYF. For the CDR3, the DNA is TGCAGCGTGGGGACTAGCTCCTACGAGCAGTACTTC.

This clonotype was seen a few times. V is TRBV2 and J is TRBJ2-7; D is perhaps TRBD2 (5 bases). The V gene's germline CDR1 is SNHLY and CDR2 FYNNEI. The CDR3 loop spans 14 amino acids. With 10 bases removed from V and 0 bases from J, the gap between germline ends came to 16 bases. The DNA for the CDR3 is TGTGCCACCGCCGGGGTGAGCGGCTCCTACGAGCAGTACTTC. It yields the protein CATAGVSGSYEQYF.

This clonotype turned up a few times. The chain combines TRBV10-3 with TRBJ2-7; TRBD1 agrees at 7 bases. Trimming took 10 bases from V and 4 from J; bases not matched to a gene: 10. The CDR3 consists of 13 residues. The germline CDR1 and CDR2 sequences are ENHRY and SYGVKD. DNA for the CDR3: TGTGCCACCGGACAGGACCTCAAATACGAGCAGTACTTC. This encodes CATGQDLKYEQYF.